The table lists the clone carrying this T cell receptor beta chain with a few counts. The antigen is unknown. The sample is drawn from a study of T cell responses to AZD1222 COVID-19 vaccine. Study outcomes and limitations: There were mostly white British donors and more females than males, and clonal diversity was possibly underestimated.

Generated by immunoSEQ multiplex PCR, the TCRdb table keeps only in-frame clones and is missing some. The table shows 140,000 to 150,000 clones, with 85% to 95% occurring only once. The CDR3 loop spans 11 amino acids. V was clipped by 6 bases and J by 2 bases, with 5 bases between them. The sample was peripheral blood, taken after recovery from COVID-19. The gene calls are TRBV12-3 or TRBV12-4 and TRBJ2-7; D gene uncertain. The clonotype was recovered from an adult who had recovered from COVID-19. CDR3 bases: TGTGCCAGCAGCTCCCCCTACGAGCAGTACTTC. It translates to CASSSPYEQYF.